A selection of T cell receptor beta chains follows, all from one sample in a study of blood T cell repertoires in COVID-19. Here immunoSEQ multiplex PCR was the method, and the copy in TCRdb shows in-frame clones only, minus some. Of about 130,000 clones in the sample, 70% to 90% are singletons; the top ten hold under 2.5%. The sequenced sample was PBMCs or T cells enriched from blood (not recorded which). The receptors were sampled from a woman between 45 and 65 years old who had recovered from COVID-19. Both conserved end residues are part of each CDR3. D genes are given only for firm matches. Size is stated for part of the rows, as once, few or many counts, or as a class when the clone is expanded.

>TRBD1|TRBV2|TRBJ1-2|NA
CASSEGGGRNYGYTF
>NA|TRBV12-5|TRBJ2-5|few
CASGLVQANQETQYF
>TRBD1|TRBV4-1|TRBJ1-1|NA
CASSPLGRTGLMGEAFF
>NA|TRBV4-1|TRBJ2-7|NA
CASSQNNYEQYF
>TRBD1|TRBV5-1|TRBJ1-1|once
CASQQGALNTEAFF
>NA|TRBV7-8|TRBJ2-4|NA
CASSSSRENIQYF
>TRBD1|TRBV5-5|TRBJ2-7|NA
CASSPGQGSAYEQYF
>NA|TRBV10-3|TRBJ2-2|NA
CATGRDETGELFF
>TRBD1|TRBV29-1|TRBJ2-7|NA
CSVVGDRSRDEQYF
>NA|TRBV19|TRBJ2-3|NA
CASSIGQDLSTDTQYF
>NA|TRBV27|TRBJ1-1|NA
CASSLGYRANTEAFF
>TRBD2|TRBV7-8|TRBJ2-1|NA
CASSPTSGGYNEQFF
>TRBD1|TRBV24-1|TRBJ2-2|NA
CATSDTGTGTGELFF
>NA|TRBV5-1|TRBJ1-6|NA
CASSLEGSSPLHF
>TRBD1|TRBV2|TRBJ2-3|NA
CASTGQGVTDTQYF
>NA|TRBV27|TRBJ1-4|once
CASRKPGLQEKLFF
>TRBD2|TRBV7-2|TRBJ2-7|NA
CASSHPGLADEQYF
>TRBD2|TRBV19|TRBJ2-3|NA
CASSIRSGSTDTQYF
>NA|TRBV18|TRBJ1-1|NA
CASSRSTVLNTEAFF
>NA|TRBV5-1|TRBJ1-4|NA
CASSLGEGDEKLFF
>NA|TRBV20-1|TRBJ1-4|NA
CSASRGSVNEKLFF
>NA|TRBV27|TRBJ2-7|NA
CASSSDSTSYEQYF
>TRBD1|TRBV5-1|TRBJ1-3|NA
CASSLGLRTGTIAGNTIYF
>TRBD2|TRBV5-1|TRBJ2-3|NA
CASSSALAGGTDTQYF
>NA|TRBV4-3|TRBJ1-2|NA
CASSQDRQVPGYTF
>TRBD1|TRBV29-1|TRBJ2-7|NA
CSVGDRDYEQYF
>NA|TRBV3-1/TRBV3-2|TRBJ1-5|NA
CASSQGNGGNQPQHF